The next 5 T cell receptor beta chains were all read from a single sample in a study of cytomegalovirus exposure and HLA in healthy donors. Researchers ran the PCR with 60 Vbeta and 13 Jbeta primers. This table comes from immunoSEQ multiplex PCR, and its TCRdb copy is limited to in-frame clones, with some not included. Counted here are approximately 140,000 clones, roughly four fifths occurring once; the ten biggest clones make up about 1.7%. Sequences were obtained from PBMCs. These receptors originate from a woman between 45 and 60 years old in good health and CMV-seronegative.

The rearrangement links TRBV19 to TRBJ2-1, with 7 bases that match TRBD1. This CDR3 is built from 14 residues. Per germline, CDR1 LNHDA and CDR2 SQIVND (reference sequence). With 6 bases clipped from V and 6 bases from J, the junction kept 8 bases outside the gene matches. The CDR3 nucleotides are TGTGCCAGTAGAGAGACAGGGACCCGCAATGAGCAGTTCTTC. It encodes CASRETGTRNEQFF.

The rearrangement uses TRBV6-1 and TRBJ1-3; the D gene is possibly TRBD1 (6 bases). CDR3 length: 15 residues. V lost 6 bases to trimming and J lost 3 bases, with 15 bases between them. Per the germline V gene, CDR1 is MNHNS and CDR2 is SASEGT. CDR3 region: CASSATGQGGNTIYF. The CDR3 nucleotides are TGTGCCAGCAGCGCTACGGGACAAGGTGGAAACACCATATATTTT.

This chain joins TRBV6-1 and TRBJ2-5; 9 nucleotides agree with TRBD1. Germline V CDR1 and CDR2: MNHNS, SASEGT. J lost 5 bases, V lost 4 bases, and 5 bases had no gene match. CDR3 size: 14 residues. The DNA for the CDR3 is TGTGCCAGCAGTGCCACAGGGGGCCGGGAGACCCAGTACTTC. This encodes CASSATGGRETQYF.

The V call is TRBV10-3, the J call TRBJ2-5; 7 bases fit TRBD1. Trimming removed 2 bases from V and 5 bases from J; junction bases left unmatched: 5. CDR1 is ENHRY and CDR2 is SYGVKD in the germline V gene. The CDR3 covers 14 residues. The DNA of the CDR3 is TGTGCCATCAGTGAGGACAGGGCATCGGAGACCCAGTACTTC. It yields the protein CAISEDRASETQYF.

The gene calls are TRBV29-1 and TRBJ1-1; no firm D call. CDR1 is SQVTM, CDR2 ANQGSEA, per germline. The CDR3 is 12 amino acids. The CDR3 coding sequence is TGCGCGGGAGGCCAGATGAACACTGAAGCTTTCTTT. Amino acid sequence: CAGGQMNTEAFF.